This T cell receptor beta chain was sequenced during a study of T cells in Graves' hyperthyroidism and ophthalmopathy. Whole-study findings and limits: Ophthalmopathy was told apart from stable hyperthyroidism by a 13 V-J model.

Amplification of TCR beta CDR3 regions used RNA as the template. Carried out on the TCR CDR3, a first-round RT-PCR used the HTBI primer set. MiXCR, applied by TCRdb to the multiplex PCR reads, yields one record per CDR3 protein. The sample lists around 180,000 distinct CDR3 sequences, over 15% occurring once. This clonotype was detected ten times or more. Its target is not known. Sample: blood. The sequence came from a woman aged 45 to 65 with Graves' hyperthyroidism.

CDR3 nucleotides: TGTGCCAGCAGCTTTCAAGGGGATACGCAGTATTTT. The encoded protein is CASSFQGDTQYF. The chain has TRBV7-9 and TRBJ2-3; no clear D gene. The CDR3 runs to 12 residues. The V and J ends lost 3 bases and 6 bases respectively, with 7 bases between them. CDR1 and CDR2 (germline): SEHNR, FQNEAQ (reference sequence).